These 25 T cell receptor beta chains were sequenced from one sample in a study of cytomegalovirus exposure and HLA in healthy donors. Use of 60 Vbeta and 13 Jbeta primers characterized the PCR. The repertoire was sequenced with immunoSEQ multiplex PCR; TCRdb's copy has only in-frame clones and lacks some. The repertoire consists of about 170,000 clones, with about 82% occurring once and the leading ten covering 0.75% to 0.8%. Input material: PBMCs. Receptors originate from a female donor in good health and CMV-seronegative.

The V call is TRBV6-5, the J call TRBJ1-4, with D perhaps matching TRBD1 (6 bases). This CDR3 contains 15 residues. V was shortened by 2 bases and J by 5 bases, with 12 bases between the two germline ends. The germline V gene encodes CDR1 MNHEY and CDR2 SVGAGI. The CDR3 sequence is CASSYTTGPNEKLFF. CDR3 coding DNA: TGTGCCAGCAGTTACACGACAGGTCCCAATGAAAAACTGTTTTTT.

The chain joins TRBV19 to TRBJ2-1, with 7 positions matching TRBD2. With V trimmed by 2 bases and J by 3 bases, 7 bases remained unmatched. The CDR3 consists of 16 residues. Germline-derived CDR1 and CDR2 are LNHDA and SQIVND (reference sequence). Written as DNA, the CDR3 is TGTGCCAGTAGTATATCGGGACTACCGAACTACAATGAGCAGTTCTTC. Translating it yields CASSISGLPNYNEQFF. Full variable domain (outside the CDR3, taken from reference TRBV19 and TRBJ2-1): DGGITQSPKYLFRKEGQNVTLSCEQNLNHDAMYWYRQDPGQGLRLIYYSQIVNDFQKGDIAEGYSVSREKKESFPLTVTSAQKNPTAFYLCASSISGLPNYNEQFFGPGTRLTVL.

This clone was seen just once. The V and J genes are TRBV5-8 and TRBJ1-3, with a tentative D call TRBD1 (6 bases). The CDR3 has 15 residues. The V end was cut by 4 bases, the J end by 2 bases, with 13 bases between. Germline V gene data show CDR1 as SGHTS and CDR2 as YDEGEE. This CDR3 is CASSIRGAPGNTIYF. CDR3 DNA: TGTGCCAGCAGCATTCGGGGGGCCCCTGGAAACACCATATATTTT.

The rearrangement links TRBV7-6 to TRBJ2-7; D perhaps matches TRBD2 (5 bases). Trimming left V 4 bases short and J 4 bases short, with 8 bases between. Germline loops: CDR1 SGHVS, CDR2 FNYEAQ. CDR3 size: 12 residues. The CDR3 loop is CASSSGIYEQYF. CDR3 nucleotides: TGTGCCAGCAGCTCCGGGATTTACGAGCAGTACTTC.

The rearrangement joins TRBV7-3 to TRBJ2-2; 7 positions match TRBD1. The J segment lost 1 base and the V segment lost 5 bases, leaving 7 bases of the junction unmatched. Germline V lookup: CDR1 SGHTA, CDR2 FQGTGA. The CDR3 runs 16 residues. CDR3 coding DNA: TGTGCCAGCAGCCCGCCGGGACAGATGAACACCGGGGAGCTGTTTTTT. This sequence encodes CASSPPGQMNTGELFF.

The chain uses TRBV5-1 and TRBJ2-7; possibly TRBD1 for D (5 bases). Germline CDR1 is SGHRS and CDR2 is YFSETQ. This CDR3 has 15 residues. V lost 0 bases and J 5 bases, leaving 15 bases between the germline ends. The CDR3 spells CASSLDARQGHEQYF. The CDR3 DNA follows: TGCGCCAGCAGCTTGGATGCGCGGCAGGGTCACGAGCAGTACTTC.

This clone was detected only a few times. V gene TRBV19 combines with J gene TRBJ1-1, with 8 nucleotides matching TRBD1. The CDR3 runs 17 residues. Unmatched junction bases numbered 15, after V lost 3 bases and J lost 6 bases. The germline V gene has CDR1 LNHDA and CDR2 SQIVND (reference sequence). CDR3 DNA sequence: TGTGCCAGTAGTATTTACTTCGCAGGGGGCACGAAAGCTGAAGCTTTCTTT. Translation: CASSIYFAGGTKAEAFF.

This clone was seen a handful of times. The rearrangement uses TRBV29-1 and TRBJ2-3; D gene unclear. Germline CDR1 reads SQVTM; CDR2 reads ANQGSEA. The CDR3 totals 14 residues. V shed 7 bases and J shed 2 bases, with 16 bases lying between them. DNA of the CDR3: TGCAGCGGGAGTGACCCGATATTCACAGATACGCAGTATTTT. This sequence encodes CSGSDPIFTDTQYF.

This clone was seen a few times. The chain has TRBV6-6 and TRBJ2-1; D perhaps matches TRBD2 (6 bases). The germline V gene has CDR1 MNHNY and CDR2 SVGAGI (reference sequence). The germline V and J ends were trimmed by 11 bases and 8 bases, with 19 bases remaining between them. The CDR3 is made up of 13 amino acids. CDR3 amino acids: CAARDWVSDEQFF. CDR3 DNA sequence: TGTGCCGCCCGGGACTGGGTGAGCGATGAGCAGTTCTTC.

V gene TRBV28 combines with J gene TRBJ2-3, with D maybe TRBD2 (6 bases). This CDR3 has 10 residues. Germline V gene sequence: CDR1 MDHEN, CDR2 SYDVKM. Trimming removed 10 bases at V and 7 bases at J, with 9 bases between. CDR3 sequence reads: CAIGGNTQYF. For the CDR3, the DNA is TGTGCCATCGGCGGGAATACGCAGTATTTT.

The chain is built from TRBV29-1 and TRBJ1-2, with TRBD1 as a possible D gene (5 bases). The CDR3 has 13 amino acids. Trimming took 3 bases from V and 4 from J, leaving 12 bases between them. The germline V gene encodes CDR1 SQVTM and CDR2 ANQGSEA. The CDR3 DNA sequence: TGCAGCGTTGAGGGGGGGACTAGCTATGGCTACACCTTC. Translation: CSVEGGTSYGYTF. The full variable domain, with the rest looked up from reference TRBV29-1 and TRBJ1-2, is SAVISQKPSRDICQRGTSLTIQCQVDSQVTMMFWYRQQPGQSLTLIATANQGSEATYESGFVIDKFPISRPNLTFSTLTVSNMSPEDSSIYLCSVEGGTSYGYTFGSGTRLTVV.

This chain links TRBV30 with TRBJ1-3; 10 bases fit TRBD1. J was trimmed by 4 bases and V by 5 bases; bases with no gene match: 14. This CDR3 region has 17 residues. The germline CDR1 and CDR2 sequences are GTSNPN and SVGIG (reference sequence). The CDR3, as DNA: TGTGCCTGGCACCCACGGGACAGGGGTTGGGGAGGAAACACCATATATTTT. This gives the protein CAWHPRDRGWGGNTIYF.

CDR3 nucleotides: TGCGCCAGCAGCCAAGACAGGACAGCCTACTATGGCTACACCTTC. This encodes CASSQDRTAYYGYTF. The chain has TRBV4-3 and TRBJ1-2; possible D gene TRBD1, 6 bases. The CDR3 loop spans 15 amino acids. The ends were cut back, 0 bases at V and 3 bases at J, with 11 bases in the middle. The germline gives CDR1 LGHNA, CDR2 YSLEER.

Points on this clone: The same CDR3 also results from other DNA sequences found in this sample. V is TRBV19 and J is TRBJ2-7; maybe TRBD1 (5 bases). V was clipped by 2 bases and J by 4 bases, with 15 bases between them. The CDR3 contains 15 residues. Germline loops: CDR1 LNHDA, CDR2 SQIVND (reference sequence). This CDR3 is CASSILGQGGYEQYF. The CDR3 region has the DNA TGTGCCAGTAGTATATTGGGGCAGGGTGGATACGAGCAGTACTTC. The variable domain in full, with the rest retrieved from reference TRBV19 and TRBJ2-7, is DGGITQSPKYLFRKEGQNVTLSCEQNLNHDAMYWYRQDPGQGLRLIYYSQIVNDFQKGDIAEGYSVSREKKESFPLTVTSAQKNPTAFYLCASSILGQGGYEQYFGPGTRLTVT.

The chain has TRBV14 and TRBJ2-7, with 11 bases lining up with TRBD2. V shed 2 bases, J shed 1 base, and the junction held 1 base outside the gene matches. The CDR3 contains 15 residues. Germline V CDR1 and CDR2: SGHDN, FVKESK. The CDR3 region is CASSQLAGGSYEQYF. Here the CDR3 DNA reads TGTGCCAGCAGCCAACTAGCGGGGGGATCCTACGAGCAGTACTTC.

This clone was picked up a small number of times. The V call is TRBV2, the J call TRBJ2-5; 10 bases align to TRBD2. CDR1 is SNHLY and CDR2 is FYNNEI in the germline V gene. The CDR3 loop spans 17 amino acids. Trimming cost V 5 bases and J 4 bases; bases outside gene matches: 13. The CDR3 DNA is TGTGCCAGCAGTCCGACCCACCCGGGACTAGCGCCAGAGACCCAGTACTTC. It translates to CASSPTHPGLAPETQYF.

The rearrangement links TRBV2 to TRBJ2-3, with 7 nucleotides matching TRBD2. The germline gives CDR1 SNHLY, CDR2 FYNNEI. V lost 7 bases and J lost 6; bases outside the gene matches: 13. This CDR3 region has 15 residues. In DNA, the CDR3 is TGTGCCAGCAATGCCGCTAGCGGTGTCTACGATACGCAGTATTTT. It encodes CASNAASGVYDTQYF.

The V call is TRBV30, the J call TRBJ1-6, with 9 bases that match TRBD1. V lost 2 bases to trimming and J lost 8 bases; unmatched junction nucleotides: 7. Germline V lookup: CDR1 GTSNPN, CDR2 SVGIG (reference sequence). CDR3 length equals 15 residues. CDR3 sequence (DNA): TGTGCCTGGAGTACCACGGGACAGGGATATTCACCCCTCCACTTT. This encodes CAWSTTGQGYSPLHF.

The CDR3 spells CASSLAKADTQYF. The CDR3 DNA reads as TGTGCCAGCAGTTTAGCTAAAGCGGATACGCAGTATTTT. The chain joins TRBV28 to TRBJ2-3; no clear D. V was cut by 2 bases and J by 6 bases, with 9 bases left in between. This CDR3 spans 13 amino acids. CDR1 MDHEN and CDR2 SYDVKM come from the germline V gene.

This chain joins TRBV6-5 and TRBJ1-3, with TRBD1 as a possible D gene (5 bases). Germline V lookup: CDR1 MNHEY, CDR2 SVGAGI. V lost 2 bases, J lost 4 bases, and 12 bases lay in between. CDR3 length: 15 residues. In DNA form, the CDR3 reads TGTGCCAGCAGTTACACCGGACACCTGGGAAACACCATATATTTT. Its protein product is CASSYTGHLGNTIYF.

This chain connects TRBV28 to TRBJ2-2; a weak D match, TRBD1 (6 bases). This CDR3 has 15 amino acids. Per germline, CDR1 MDHEN and CDR2 SYDVKM. V lost 6 bases to trimming and J lost 5 bases, with 16 bases between them. In nucleotides, the CDR3 is TGTGCCAGCAGCCGGCCAACAGGGCGGACCGGGGAGCTGTTTTTT. Amino acids: CASSRPTGRTGELFF. The full variable domain, in which reference TRBV28 and TRBJ2-2 provide the parts outside the CDR3, is DVKVTQSSRYLVKRTGEKVFLECVQDMDHENMFWYRQDPGLGLRLIYFSYDVKMKEKGDIPEGYSVSREKKERFSLILESASTNQTSMYLCASSRPTGRTGELFFGEGSRLTVL.

The chain combines TRBV28 with TRBJ1-1; 8 bases align to TRBD1. CDR3 length: 15 amino acids. The V segment lost 4 bases and the J segment 2 bases; nucleotides outside the gene matches: 6. Germline CDR1 is MDHEN and CDR2 is SYDVKM. The CDR3 protein is CASSSQGARNTEAFF. The CDR3 DNA reads TGTGCCAGCAGTTCCCAGGGGGCGCGAAACACTGAAGCTTTCTTT.

This chain links TRBV7-9 with TRBJ2-1, with D maybe TRBD2 (6 bases). The CDR3 is 15 amino acids. Looked up from germline, CDR1 is SEHNR and CDR2 is FQNEAQ (reference sequence). V was shortened by 5 bases and J by 0 bases, with 11 bases between the two germline ends. The CDR3 nucleotides are TGTGCCAGCAGCGAAAGCGGGCACTCCTACAATGAGCAGTTCTTC. The encoded protein is CASSESGHSYNEQFF. The full variable domain, its missing parts supplied by reference TRBV7-9 and TRBJ2-1, is DTGVSQNPRHKITKRGQNVTFRCDPISEHNRLYWYRQTLGQGPEFLTYFQNEAQLEKSRLLSDRFSAERPKGSFSTLEIQRTEQGDSAMYLCASSESGHSYNEQFFGPGTRLTVL.

This clone was detected only a few times. CDR3 sequence: CASSPSGRAEEQFF. CDR3 nucleotides: TGTGCCAGCAGCCCAAGCGGGAGGGCCGAAGAGCAGTTCTTC. The chain links TRBV7-2 to TRBJ2-1, with 10 bases that match TRBD2. The V gene end was trimmed by 5 bases and the J gene end by 10 bases; junction bases not matched to a gene: 8. Looked up from germline, CDR1 is SGHTA and CDR2 is FQGNSA. CDR3 size: 14 residues.

With respect to this clone: One end of the junction fails to match germline, which may point to a read error. The chain combines TRBV5-4 with TRBJ1-6; 10 positions agree with TRBD1. The CDR3 is 18 amino acids. Germline CDR1 SGHNT, CDR2 YYREEE (reference sequence). CDR3 loop: CASSPWTGGSRENSPPHF. The CDR3 coding sequence is TGTGCCAGCAGCCCCTGGACAGGGGGGAGTCGAGAAAATTCACCCCCCCACTTT.